The following is a TCR beta chain sequence with its context. Its antigen is undetermined. The repertoire was sequenced with immunoSEQ multiplex PCR; TCRdb's copy has only in-frame clones and lacks some. This sample has approximately 84,000 clones, with around 85% found just once. This entry is derived from a study of T cell responses to AZD1222 COVID-19 vaccine. General study results and limits: Nearly half of unique spike-specific TCRs reportedly avoided B.1.351 and B.1.1.7 mutated regions. Spike-specific TCR breadth rose after two AZD1222 doses, and depth rose as well. With dominance at 160-218 and 743-854, vaccine-associated CD4 TCRs spanned spike. Donors were chiefly white British, with a greater number of females, and clonal diversity was perhaps underestimated.

This receptor was identified in an adult who received the AZD1222 COVID-19 vaccine. The sequencing here drew on peripheral blood, taken 28 days after the second AZD1222 dose.

In nucleotides, the CDR3 is TGTGCCAGCAGTGACCAGGTGGACAGGCAGCCGAATAATTCACCCCTCCACTTT. Amino acids: CASSDQVDRQPNNSPLHF. The chain uses TRBV2 and TRBJ1-6; 7 nucleotides match TRBD1. Looked up from germline, CDR1 is SNHLY and CDR2 is FYNNEI. V gave up 3 bases and J gave up 5 bases; unmatched junction bases: 13. The CDR3 covers 18 residues.